The 10 T cell receptor beta chains below were found in one sample sequenced in a study of blood T cell repertoires in COVID-19 (dated by TCRdb to the early 2020s). Library method: the immunoSEQ multiplex PCR assay. TCRdb re-hosts the immuneACCESS table, in-frame sequences only. Its copies lack some clones; in the studies checked, an unresolved V gene accounts for under half of them, and the cause for the rest is not known. The sample contains roughly 150,000 clones, about 80% of them found a single time. Clones ranked in the top ten supply approximately 8% of the sample. Sequencing was performed on peripheral blood. The receptors here all came from a man between 60 and 70 years old with acute or convalescent COVID-19.

The chain combines TRBV11-3 with TRBJ2-7, with D possibly TRBD1 on 6 matching bases. The germline V and J ends were trimmed by 5 bases and 4 bases, with 12 bases remaining between them. The CDR3 runs to 13 residues. Germline V gives CDR1 SGHNT, CDR2 YENEEA. DNA of the CDR3: TGTGCCAGCAGCCTCCAGGACAGTTACGAGCAGTACTTC. Its translation is CASSLQDSYEQYF.

A few counts support this clone. Written as DNA, the CDR3 is TGCGCCAGCAGCTTGGTGGGCCAGGACACAGATACGCAGTATTTT. Translating it yields CASSLVGQDTDTQYF. The rearrangement links TRBV5-1 to TRBJ2-3; D not resolved. Germline loops: CDR1 SGHRS, CDR2 YFSETQ. The CDR3 totals 15 residues. The V end lost 0 bases, the J end lost 2 bases, and 10 bases lay between the germline ends.

This clone came up a few times. The chain couples TRBV2 to TRBJ1-3; 7 positions agree with TRBD1. After removal of 6 bases from V and 4 bases from J, the junction contained 3 bases not matched to a gene. The CDR3 covers 13 residues. Germline CDR1 is SNHLY and CDR2 is FYNNEI. CDR3 region: CASSATGGNTIYF. The CDR3 DNA reads as TGTGCCAGCAGCGCGACAGGGGGAAACACCATATATTTT.

The sample holds one count of this clone. The V call is TRBV7-9, the J call TRBJ2-1; 7 positions match TRBD1. CDR3 length: 14 amino acids. Germline lookup yields CDR1 SEHNR and CDR2 FQNEAQ (reference sequence). With V trimmed by 5 bases and J by 10 bases, 11 bases remained unmatched. The CDR3 DNA reads as TGTGCCAGCAGCCCCACTCCCCTAGGGGGCGAGCAGTTCTTC. The encoded protein is CASSPTPLGGEQFF. Full variable domain (outside the CDR3, taken from reference TRBV7-9 and TRBJ2-1): DTGVSQNPRHKITKRGQNVTFRCDPISEHNRLYWYRQTLGQGPEFLTYFQNEAQLEKSRLLSDRFSAERPKGSFSTLEIQRTEQGDSAMYLCASSPTPLGGEQFFGPGTRLTVL.

The V call is TRBV10-3, the J call TRBJ1-1; D may be TRBD1 (6 bases). Trimming pared 3 bases from V and 3 bases from J, leaving 11 bases between. The CDR3 spans 14 residues. Germline CDR1 ENHRY, CDR2 SYGVKD. The CDR3 here is CAISDSGQYTEAFF. The DNA of the CDR3 is TGTGCCATCAGTGACTCCGGACAGTACACTGAAGCTTTCTTT.

This chain links TRBV24-1 with TRBJ1-4; 8 bases match TRBD1. The trim removed 6 bases at V and 3 bases at J, leaving 2 bases unmatched. CDR1 and CDR2 (germline): KGHDR, SFDVKD. CDR3 length equals 14 residues. The CDR3 loop reads CATSQGAANEKLFF. Written as DNA, the CDR3 is TGTGCCACCAGTCAGGGGGCGGCTAATGAAAAACTGTTTTTT.

The chain has TRBV5-4 and TRBJ1-3; 9 bases align to TRBD1. The CDR3 is made up of 17 amino acids. The junction had 6 bases not matched to a gene; V was cut back by 0 bases and J by 2 bases. The germline V gene has CDR1 SGHNT and CDR2 YYREEE (reference sequence). CDR3: CASSLGTGAPTGNTIYF. The CDR3 DNA reads as TGTGCCAGCAGCTTGGGGACAGGGGCTCCAACTGGAAACACCATATATTTT.

This chain uses TRBV2 with TRBJ2-1; 7 bases are a match to TRBD2. This CDR3 has 14 amino acids. With 8 bases clipped from V and 2 bases from J, the junction kept 6 bases outside the gene matches. Germline V lookup: CDR1 SNHLY, CDR2 FYNNEI. The CDR3 is CASWASGPYNEQFF. CDR3 nucleotides: TGTGCCAGCTGGGCTAGCGGCCCCTACAATGAGCAGTTCTTC.

The chain carries TRBV29-1 and TRBJ2-5; D may be TRBD1 (5 bases). The CDR3 length is 14 residues. V lost 3 bases and J lost 3, with 14 bases in between. The germline gives CDR1 SQVTM, CDR2 ANQGSEA. Written as DNA, the CDR3 is TGCAGCGTTGATTTCGGACAATTAAAAGAGACCCAGTACTTC. It yields the protein CSVDFGQLKETQYF.

This chain joins TRBV7-2 and TRBJ2-3, with 9 bases lining up with TRBD2. Losses at the gene ends were 2 bases for V and 3 bases for J; bases not matched to a gene: 3. The CDR3 is made up of 15 amino acids. Germline V gives CDR1 SGHTA, CDR2 FQGNSA. The CDR3 is CASSLLAGLTDTQYF. The CDR3 DNA reads TGTGCCAGCAGCTTACTAGCGGGGTTGACAGATACGCAGTATTTT.